Described below is a single T cell receptor beta chain sequence and its context. These data belong to a study of cytomegalovirus exposure and HLA in healthy donors. Study details: An earlier analysis identified approximately 120 million unique TCR beta sequences in about 180 million T cells.

The PCR was carried out with 60 Vbeta primers and 13 Jbeta primers. Only in-frame clones appear in the TCRdb table, and some are missing; sequencing was by immunoSEQ multiplex PCR. The table has fewer than 95,000 clones, around three quarters seen once. Trimming took 3 bases from V and 0 from J, leaving 6 bases between them. Germline V gene sequence: CDR1 MNHEY, CDR2 SMNVEV (reference sequence). The CDR3 contains 13 residues. Input material: PBMCs. The rearrangement uses TRBV27 and TRBJ2-7; D uncertain. This clonotype was obtained from a man aged 35 to 55 in good health and CMV-seronegative. CDR3: CASSLFISYEQYF. The DNA of the CDR3 is TGTGCCAGCAGTTTGTTCATCTCCTACGAGCAGTACTTC.